This T cell receptor (beta chain) comes out of a study of identical twins. Whole-study findings and limits: The study found weaker excess twin sharing in beta out-of-frame sequences.

Germline CDR1 SGDLS, CDR2 YYNGEE. The CDR3 covers 14 residues. The junction had 4 bases not matched to a gene; V was cut back by 2 bases and J by 2 bases. This clonotype was seen a handful of times. As yet, its antigen is unknown. After template switching added a universal primer site, the resulting cDNA carried unique molecular identifiers. Via MiXCR, TCRdb re-called the 5' RACE reads, giving one row per CDR3 protein. The sample has 1.5 million to 2 million distinct CDR3 sequences, roughly a third seen once. J is TRBJ2-7 and V is TRBV9; 7 nucleotides line up with TRBD1. The sample comprised cord blood. This TCR derives from a newborn girl in good health. CDR3 sequence (DNA): TGTGCCAGCAGCGTGACAGGGACAGCCTACGAGCAGTACTTC. Translating gives CASSVTGTAYEQYF.